This TCR beta chain is drawn from a study of T cells in localized non-small cell lung cancer. This clone was observed once. Its antigen is unidentified. In germline, CDR1 is SGHRS, CDR2 YFSETQ. V lost 0 bases and J 4 bases, leaving 8 bases between the germline ends. CDR3 length equals 14 residues. Findings and caveats of the study: Adjacent lung exhibited a median of 57 among the 100 most abundant tumor clones. Uninvolved adjacent lung showed higher T cell clonality than tumor. The study linked higher blood T cell density to longer overall survival.

Profiled with immunoSEQ multiplex PCR; TCRdb holds only in-frame clones, not every one. The sample comprises about 28,000 clones, 70% to 90% of which are singletons, and approximately 3% rests with the top ten. The rearrangement joins TRBV5-1 to TRBJ2-1, with D hard to call. The sample in question was peripheral blood, obtained before any cancer treatment. This clonotype originated in a woman between 18 and 55 years old with stage I lung adenocarcinoma. CDR3 region: CASSLGGPYNEQFF. The CDR3 coding sequence is TGCGCCAGCAGCTTGGGTGGGCCATACAATGAGCAGTTCTTC.